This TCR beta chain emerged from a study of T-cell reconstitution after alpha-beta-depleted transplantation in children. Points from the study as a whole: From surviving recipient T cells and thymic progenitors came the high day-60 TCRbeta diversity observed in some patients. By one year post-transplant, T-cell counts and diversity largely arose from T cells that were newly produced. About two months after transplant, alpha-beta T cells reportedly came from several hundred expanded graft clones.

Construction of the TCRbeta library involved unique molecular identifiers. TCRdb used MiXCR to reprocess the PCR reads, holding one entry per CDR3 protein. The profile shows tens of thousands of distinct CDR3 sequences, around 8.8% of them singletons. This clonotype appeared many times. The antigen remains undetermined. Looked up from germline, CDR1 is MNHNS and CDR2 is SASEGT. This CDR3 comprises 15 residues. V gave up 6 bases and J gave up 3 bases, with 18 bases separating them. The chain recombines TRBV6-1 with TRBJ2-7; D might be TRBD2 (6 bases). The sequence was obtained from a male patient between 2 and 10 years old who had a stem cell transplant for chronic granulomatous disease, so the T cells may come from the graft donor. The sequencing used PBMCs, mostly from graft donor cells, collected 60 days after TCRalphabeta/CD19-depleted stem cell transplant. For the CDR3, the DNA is TGTGCCAGCAGCCGACCCCATAGCGGCAACTACGAGCAGTACTTC. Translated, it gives CASSRPHSGNYEQYF.